Below, 26 T cell receptor beta chains from the same sample are listed, as sequenced in a study of blood T cell repertoires in COVID-19. Sequencing was performed with immunoSEQ multiplex PCR; in TCRdb, only in-frame clones are kept and a portion is missing. The data hold 200,000 or so clones, with approximately 90% observed a single time. Sequencing was done on a sample of peripheral blood. These receptors originate from a man in his thirties or forties with COVID-19, enrolled during active disease.

This chain links TRBV7-9 with TRBJ2-2, with TRBD1 matching over 11 bases. The junction had 5 bases not matched to a gene; V was cut back by 1 base and J by 4 bases. The CDR3 is 17 amino acids. Germline assignment: CDR1 SEHNR and CDR2 FQNEAQ (reference sequence). As DNA, the CDR3 is TGTGCCAGCAGCTTAGGGACAGGGGGCTGGACCACCGGGGAGCTGTTTTTT. This translates into CASSLGTGGWTTGELFF.

The chain has TRBV7-2 and TRBJ1-1, with no clear D. CDR3 length: 12 residues. V lost 2 bases and J lost 5, with 6 bases in between. CDR1 and CDR2 (germline): SGHTA, FQGNSA. CDR3 nucleotides: TGTGCCAGCAGCTTAAGTAGAACTGAAGCTTTCTTT. Translating it yields CASSLSRTEAFF.

The chain links TRBV7-3 to TRBJ2-3; D perhaps matches TRBD2 (5 bases). The V end was cut by 5 bases, the J end by 3 bases, with 18 bases between. This CDR3 spans 16 amino acids. Germline CDR1 is SGHTA and CDR2 is FQGTGA. CDR3 in amino acids: CASSPTVRGGTDTQYF. The CDR3 coding sequence is TGTGCCAGCAGCCCAACGGTTCGGGGTGGGACAGATACGCAGTATTTT.

This chain joins TRBV7-2 and TRBJ2-2; 13 nucleotides agree with TRBD2. J gave up 4 bases and V 1 base, and 3 bases lay outside the gene matches. Germline CDR1 is SGHTA and CDR2 is FQGNSA. The length of the CDR3 is 17 residues. CDR3: CASSLGLAGGVTGELFF. As DNA, the CDR3 is TGTGCCAGCAGCTTAGGACTAGCGGGAGGTGTCACCGGGGAGCTGTTTTTT.

V usage is TRBV10-3 and J usage is TRBJ1-1; 12 nucleotides align to TRBD1. Germline CDR1 ENHRY, CDR2 SYGVKD. Trimming took 10 bases from V and 5 from J; bases not matched to a gene: 5. The CDR3 is made up of 13 amino acids. CDR3 sequence: CATRDRGHTEAFF. In nucleotides, the CDR3 is TGTGCCACCCGGGACAGGGGGCATACTGAAGCTTTCTTT.

V gene TRBV9 combines with J gene TRBJ1-6, with D possibly matching TRBD1 (6 bases). V lost 4 bases and J 7 bases, leaving 18 bases between the germline ends. CDR3 size: 16 residues. Germline lookup yields CDR1 SGDLS and CDR2 YYNGEE. The CDR3 is CASSNLPGQTNSPLHF. DNA of the CDR3: TGTGCCAGCAGCAATCTCCCGGGACAAACAAATTCACCCCTCCACTTT. The variable domain in full, with the rest retrieved from reference TRBV9 and TRBJ1-6, is DSGVTQTPKHLITATGQRVTLRCSPRSGDLSVYWYQQSLDQGLQFLIQYYNGEERAKGNILERFSAQQFPDLHSELNLSSLELGDSALYFCASSNLPGQTNSPLHFGNGTRLTVT.

The chain uses TRBV7-8 and TRBJ2-3; 12 bases line up with TRBD1. The length of the CDR3 is 14 residues. The V gene's germline CDR1 is SGHVS and CDR2 FQNEAQ. Unmatched junction bases numbered 3, after V lost 5 bases and J lost 6 bases. The CDR3 is CASSPGQGADTQYF. In DNA form, the CDR3 reads TGTGCCAGCAGCCCGGGACAGGGGGCCGATACGCAGTATTTT.

This chain connects TRBV5-1 to TRBJ1-5, with TRBD1 matching 7 bases. Unmatched junction bases numbered 5, after V lost 4 bases and J lost 4 bases. The CDR3 is made up of 14 amino acids. Germline V gives CDR1 SGHRS, CDR2 YFSETQ. As DNA, the CDR3 is TGCGCCAGCAGCCTAGGGACAGATAATCAGCCCCAGCATTTT. As protein: CASSLGTDNQPQHF.

The chain links TRBV7-9 to TRBJ2-1, with 9 positions matching TRBD1. The germline CDR1 and CDR2 sequences are SEHNR and FQNEAQ (reference sequence). With 5 bases clipped from V and 9 bases from J, the junction kept 8 bases outside the gene matches. The CDR3 is made up of 14 amino acids. The CDR3 here is CASSRQGGNSEQFF. CDR3 nucleotides: TGTGCCAGCAGCCGACAGGGGGGTAATAGTGAGCAGTTCTTC.

J is TRBJ1-4 and V is TRBV15; TRBD1 matches at 7 bases. J gave up 7 bases and V 0 bases, and 14 bases lay outside the gene matches. The CDR3 covers 18 residues. The germline V gene has CDR1 LNHNV and CDR2 YYDKDF (reference sequence). The CDR3 region has the DNA TGTGCCACCAGCAGAGATCCCATTAAGACAGGGTTCTTTGAAAAACTGTTTTTT. Encoded protein: CATSRDPIKTGFFEKLFF. The full variable domain, completed using reference TRBV15 and TRBJ1-4, is DAMVIQNPRYQVTQFGKPVTLSCSQTLNHNVMYWYQQKSSQAPKLLFHYYDKDFNNEADTPDNFQSRRPNTSFCFLDIRSPGLGDTAMYLCATSRDPIKTGFFEKLFFGSGTQLSVL.

The J gene is TRBJ1-6, the V gene TRBV27; D remains unclear. Per germline, CDR1 MNHEY and CDR2 SMNVEV (reference sequence). This CDR3 region has 13 residues. Between the trimmed V and J ends, which lost 4 bases and 7 bases, there was a span of 8 bases. CDR3 DNA: TGTGCCAGCAGTTGGTCACGGAATTCACCCCTCCACTTT. Translating gives CASSWSRNSPLHF.

V usage is TRBV7-9 and J usage is TRBJ2-5, with D perhaps TRBD1 (6 bases). The germline CDR1 and CDR2 sequences are SEHNR and FQNEAQ (reference sequence). This CDR3 has 15 amino acids. V lost 2 bases and J 2 bases, leaving 12 bases between the germline ends. The CDR3: CASSLTGNPQETQYF. In nucleotides, the CDR3 is TGTGCCAGCAGCTTAACAGGGAATCCACAAGAGACCCAGTACTTC.

The rearrangement links TRBV7-6 to TRBJ2-1, with 11 positions matching TRBD2. The CDR3 is 15 amino acids. Germline CDR1 and CDR2: SGHVS and FNYEAQ. V lost 5 bases to trimming and J lost 3 bases; unmatched junction nucleotides: 3. This CDR3 reads CASSPTSGGYNEQFF. CDR3 nucleotides: TGTGCCAGCAGCCCTACTAGCGGGGGCTACAATGAGCAGTTCTTC.

This clone appeared a single time. The rearrangement uses TRBV3-1 (or the pseudogene TRBV3-2) and TRBJ2-1, with 9 bases aligning to TRBD2. After removal of 0 bases from V and 2 bases from J, the junction contained 8 bases not matched to a gene. The CDR3 has 18 residues. Germline lookup yields CDR1 LGHDT and CDR2 YNNKEL (reference sequence). The CDR3 coding sequence is TGTGCCAGCAGCCAAGAGAAAGTAGCGGGAGCACCCTACAATGAGCAGTTCTTC. Protein sequence: CASSQEKVAGAPYNEQFF.

The CDR3 nucleotides read TGTGCCAGCAGCCGACGGGGTGGAGGAGGGGGCGAAGGCTACACCTTC. This gives the protein CASSRRGGGGGEGYTF. The V gene is TRBV3-1 (or the pseudogene TRBV3-2), the J gene TRBJ1-2; TRBD1 aligns across 7 bases. CDR1 and CDR2 (germline): LGHDT, YNNKEL (reference sequence). V lost 4 bases, J lost 8 bases, and 16 bases stayed unmatched. The CDR3 runs to 16 residues.

In DNA, the CDR3 is TGTGCCAGCAGCAAAAACGCCGGGGGGACCATCTCCTACGAGCAGTACTTC. Its protein product is CASSKNAGGTISYEQYF. The V and J genes are TRBV5-4 and TRBJ2-7, with TRBD2 matching over 7 bases. CDR1 and CDR2 (germline): SGHNT, YYREEE (reference sequence). V trimming: 4 bases; J trimming: 0 bases; junction bases outside the gene matches: 13. The CDR3 has 17 amino acids.

Only a few counts were recorded for this clone. The rearrangement joins TRBV29-1 to TRBJ2-1, with D maybe TRBD1 (6 bases). Between the trimmed V and J ends, which lost 6 bases and 6 bases, there was a span of 18 bases. Germline CDR1 and CDR2: SQVTM and ANQGSEA. This CDR3 spans 14 amino acids. The CDR3 coding sequence is TGCAGCGTAGAGGACAGAAGGTTGTTCAATGAGCAGTTCTTC. Its protein is CSVEDRRLFNEQFF.

V is TRBV28 and J is TRBJ2-7, with TRBD2 matching over 7 bases. The V and J ends lost 5 bases and 1 base, in that order; junction bases with no gene match: 11. The CDR3 extends over 16 amino acids. Germline CDR1 is MDHEN and CDR2 is SYDVKM. The CDR3 here is CASSPVRRGGSYEQYF. The CDR3 bases are TGTGCCAGCAGTCCCGTTAGGAGGGGAGGGTCCTACGAGCAGTACTTC.

In its sample, this clone was seen once. Here the CDR3 reads CASSGVRAGELFF. The CDR3 DNA follows: TGTGCCAGTAGCGGAGTCAGGGCCGGGGAGCTGTTTTTT. The chain uses TRBV19 and TRBJ2-2; possibly TRBD1 for D (5 bases). Germline V gene sequence: CDR1 LNHDA, CDR2 SQIVND (reference sequence). The CDR3 is 13 amino acids. V gave up 6 bases and J gave up 6 bases, with 11 bases separating them.

The rearrangement uses TRBV6-1 and TRBJ2-3; TRBD2 agrees at 10 bases. J lost 4 bases, V lost 3 bases, and 10 bases had no gene match. Germline V gene lookup returns CDR1 MNHNS and CDR2 SASEGT. CDR3 length: 17 residues. The CDR3 loop reads CASSDPFGLAGADTQYF. For the CDR3, the DNA is TGTGCCAGCAGTGACCCCTTTGGGCTAGCGGGGGCAGATACGCAGTATTTT.

The chain has TRBV5-5 and TRBJ2-1; TRBD1 matches 10 bases. V shed 2 bases and J 7 bases; nucleotides not matched to a gene: 6. This CDR3 contains 15 residues. Germline V gene data show CDR1 as SGHKS and CDR2 as YYEKEE (reference sequence). CDR3 sequence (DNA): TGTGCCAGCAGCTTTGGACAGGGGGTCGATAATGAGCAGTTCTTC. Translating it yields CASSFGQGVDNEQFF.

This clone has only a few counts. The chain employs TRBV11-2 and TRBJ1-4; D unclear. The V end was cut by 1 base, the J end by 3 bases, with 9 bases between. Germline CDR1 is SGHAT and CDR2 is FQNNGV. The CDR3 has 15 amino acids. CDR3 amino acids: CASSLGGMPNEKLFF. The CDR3 nucleotides are TGTGCCAGCAGCTTAGGAGGGATGCCTAATGAAAAACTGTTTTTT.

The chain has TRBV5-4 and TRBJ1-2, with TRBD1 identical over 7 bases. V dropped 4 bases and J dropped 7; count of bases not matched to a gene: 4. The germline V gene has CDR1 SGHNT and CDR2 YYREEE (reference sequence). This CDR3 region has 12 residues. The CDR3 protein is CASSGGQRGYTF. The CDR3 DNA is TGTGCCAGCAGCGGGGGACAGCGTGGCTACACCTTC.

This rearrangement joins TRBV4-1 to TRBJ1-3, with D unresolved. Trimming took off 0 bases at V and 4 bases at J, with 10 bases between the two ends. The CDR3 is 15 residues long. Germline-derived CDR1 and CDR2 are MGHRA and YSYEKL. CDR3 sequence: CASSQDPGGGNTIYF. CDR3 DNA: TGCGCCAGCAGCCAAGATCCCGGAGGAGGAAACACCATATATTTT.

This chain uses TRBV7-8 with TRBJ1-6; D call uncertain. The CDR3 runs to 14 residues. From germline, CDR1 is SGHVS and CDR2 FQNEAQ. V was shortened by 1 base and J by 8 bases, with 9 bases between the two germline ends. The CDR3 nucleotides are TGTGCCAGCAGCTTAGGGATCGGGGATTCACCCCTCCACTTT. Amino acid sequence: CASSLGIGDSPLHF.

This chain connects TRBV11-3 to TRBJ2-7; no firm D call. CDR3 length: 15 amino acids. Trimming removed 3 bases at V and 0 bases at J, with 12 bases between. CDR1 and CDR2 (germline): SGHNT, YENEEA. CDR3: CASSLSGSSSYEQYF. The CDR3 DNA sequence: TGTGCCAGCAGCTTGTCAGGCTCGAGCTCCTACGAGCAGTACTTC.